This T cell receptor (beta chain) is drawn from a study of blood T cell repertoires in COVID-19. The wider study: Samples came from the United States, Italy and Spain, spanning acute and convalescent COVID-19.

There are 15 residues in the CDR3. Germline V lookup: CDR1 MNHNS, CDR2 SASEGT. Trimming stripped 2 bases from V and 7 bases from J, with 15 bases between. Data came from immunoSEQ multiplex PCR; TCRdb stores just in-frame clones and leaves some out. The repertoire holds approximately 160,000 clones, with approximately 73% as singletons. This TCR was recovered from a woman older than 75 with acute or convalescent COVID-19. Sequenced input: peripheral blood. This chain uses TRBV6-1 with TRBJ2-1, with D possibly TRBD2 on 5 matching bases. The CDR3, as DNA: TGTGCCAGCAGTGAACCCGCCCGGGGAAGGAATGAGCAGTTCTTC. Encoded protein: CASSEPARGRNEQFF.